This T cell receptor (beta chain) was documented in a study of blood T cell repertoires in COVID-19 (dated by TCRdb to between 2020 and 2021). About the investigation overall: The collaborator samples originated in the United States, Italy and Spain and spanned the acute and convalescent phases of COVID-19. The prospective study material was composed of cDNA or gDNA derived from T cells, B-cell-depleted T cells, or PBMCs. Subjects who had been exposed to COVID-19, were actively infected with it, or had recovered from it provided the deeply sampled blood TCRbeta repertoires that made up the dataset. The repertoires were released in a freely available public database intended as a resource for research on the immune response to SARS-CoV-2. The samples were drawn from two sources: the first 160 participants of the ongoing ImmuneRACE study, and 1,254 subjects contributed by 6 global collaborators. Sample metadata almost always included a de-identified subject ID, COVID-19 status, age in years and sex. HLA class I and class II types, where available, came from metadata supplied by the sample provider rather than from assay-based typing.

CDR1 is given as KGHSH and CDR2 as LQKENI, both from the germline V gene. Germline trimming amounts to 6 bases on V and 10 bases on J, with 8 as the count of junction bases outside the gene matches. From cysteine to phenylalanine, the CDR3 is 12 amino acids long. The retained sequence is limited to the CDR3, 36 bases, with the frame set at the first base. Note on this clone: The antigen it recognizes is unknown. It has no much larger one-base neighbor in the sample; base qualities were not kept.

TCRbeta CDR3 regions were amplified from genomic DNA by means of the immunoSEQ Assay, a bias-controlled multiplex PCR. Concerning the study's data processing: Within the assay, amplification of reference gene primers was used to estimate how many nucleated cells each sample contained. To quantify the absolute abundance of each unique TCRbeta CDR3 rearrangement, sequence reads were collapsed and filtered. Productive Simpson clonality was computed per sample as the square root of Simpson's diversity index over productive rearrangements. TCRdb carries this immuneACCESS record with in-frame sequences only. Its versions omit some clonotypes, under half of them owing to an unresolved V gene in the studies checked, with the rest unexplained. That table gives V, J and clone size, and the DNA gave D and trimming. The sample has about 140,000 clones on record, 70% to 80% of them singletons. Jointly, the top ten make up about a tenth of the sample.

Another Seattle source contributed samples from volunteer blood donors who had recovered from COVID-19. The collaborating institutions used their own protocols to collect whole blood in K2EDTA tubes. Collaborator samples were shipped for TCRbeta analysis as frozen whole blood, isolated PBMCs, or DNA extracted from either sample type. Here is what the overall study found, with its caveats: The amount of clinical and demographic metadata varied by source and participant and was provided uncurated.

Recombination linked TRBV18 to TRBJ2-5, with 7 central nucleotides matching TRBD2. The specimen sequenced was peripheral blood. This clonotype originated in a man in his 60s who had recovered from COVID-19. The CDR3 protein sequence reads: CASSAIRGDQYF. The nucleotide sequence is given as TGTGCCAGCTCTGCGATCCGGGGGGACCAGTACTTC.